The clone carrying this T cell receptor beta chain has just a few counts. What it binds is not known. These data are taken from a study of type 1 regulatory T cells. Study overall: An in vitro protocol generated T-allo10, a Tr1-enriched, alloantigen-specific CD4 T cell product.

This CDR3 region has 14 residues. Trimming removed 3 bases at V and 5 bases at J, with 15 bases between. Germline V gene data show CDR1 as SGHRS and CDR2 as YFSETQ. In TCRdb, the reads were re-called with MiXCR into one record per CDR3 protein. The sample yields about 24,000 distinct CDR3 sequences, about 45% seen once. The TCR originated in a human donor in good health. Specimen: cultured T cells, either the whole culture or a sorted T cell fraction (not recorded which). The rearrangement links TRBV5-1 to TRBJ2-7, with D maybe TRBD1 (6 bases). In nucleotides, the CDR3 is TGCGCCAGCAGCTCAAACAGGGTGCAGAACGAGCAGTACTTC. It codes for CASSSNRVQNEQYF.